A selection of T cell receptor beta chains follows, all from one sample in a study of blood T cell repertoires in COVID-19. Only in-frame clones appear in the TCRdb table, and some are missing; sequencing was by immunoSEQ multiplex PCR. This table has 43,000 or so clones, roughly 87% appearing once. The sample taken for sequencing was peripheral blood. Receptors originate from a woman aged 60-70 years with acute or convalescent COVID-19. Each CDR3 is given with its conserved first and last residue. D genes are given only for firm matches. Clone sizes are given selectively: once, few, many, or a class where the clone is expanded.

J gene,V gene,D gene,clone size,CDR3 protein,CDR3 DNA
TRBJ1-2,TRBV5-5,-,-,CASSLDRVGGYTF,TGTGCCAGCAGCTTGGACAGGGTGGGAGGCTACACCTTC
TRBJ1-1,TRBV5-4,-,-,CASSFRGAGIRTEAFF,TGTGCCAGCAGCTTTAGGGGTGCGGGGATAAGGACTGAAGCTTTCTTT
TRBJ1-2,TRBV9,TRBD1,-,CASSVGTGRGLYGYTF,TGTGCCAGCAGCGTAGGAACAGGAAGGGGGCTCTATGGCTACACCTTC
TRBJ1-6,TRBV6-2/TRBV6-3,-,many,CASSSGAAPLHF,TGTGCCAGCAGTTCAGGGGCGGCACCCCTCCACTTT
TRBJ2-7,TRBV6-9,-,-,CASSWDTPYEQYF,TGTGCCAGCAGTTGGGACACCCCCTACGAGCAGTACTTC
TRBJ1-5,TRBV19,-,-,CASRALLGGNQPQHF,TGTGCCAGTAGGGCCCTCTTAGGGGGAAATCAGCCCCAGCATTTT
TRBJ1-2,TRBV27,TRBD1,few,CASRRDRGNYGYTF,TGTGCCAGCAGGAGAGACAGGGGTAACTATGGCTACACCTTC
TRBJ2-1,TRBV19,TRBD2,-,CASSMKGQTIAGVSYNEQFF,TGTGCCAGTAGTATGAAGGGACAAACAATAGCGGGAGTTTCCTACAATGAGCAGTTCTTC
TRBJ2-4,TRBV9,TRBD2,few,CASSPHFAGELAKNIQYF,TGTGCCAGCAGCCCGCATTTTGCGGGAGAGCTAGCCAAAAACATTCAGTACTTC
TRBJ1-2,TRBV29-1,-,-,CSVPVTRSNYGYTF,TGCAGCGTCCCCGTCACTCGCTCCAACTATGGCTACACCTTC
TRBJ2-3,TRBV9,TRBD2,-,CASSLGLAGVDTQYF,TGTGCCAGCAGCTTAGGACTAGCGGGGGTCGATACGCAGTATTTT
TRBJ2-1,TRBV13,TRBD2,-,CASSSSLAGGRDEQFF,TGTGCCAGCAGCTCCTCCCTCGCGGGGGGGCGGGATGAGCAGTTCTTC
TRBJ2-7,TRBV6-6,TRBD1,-,CASSPGTGSLLSYEQYF,TGTGCCAGCAGTCCCGGGACAGGGTCCCTTCTCTCCTACGAGCAGTACTTC
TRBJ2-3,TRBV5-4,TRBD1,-,CASSSAMRQGSTDTQYF,TGTGCCAGCAGCTCCGCAATGAGACAGGGATCCACAGATACGCAGTATTTT
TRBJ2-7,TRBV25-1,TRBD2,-,CASSEGGSSGTYEQYF,TGTGCCAGCAGTGAAGGCGGCTCTAGCGGAACCTACGAGCAGTACTTC
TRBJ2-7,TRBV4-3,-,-,CASSPRQGDEQYF,TGCGCCAGCAGCCCACGGCAGGGTGACGAGCAGTACTTC
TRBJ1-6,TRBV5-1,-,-,CASRVQVDSPLHF,TGCGCCAGCAGGGTACAGGTGGATTCACCCCTCCACTTT
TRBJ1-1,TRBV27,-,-,CASGGWAEAFF,TGTGCCAGCGGAGGGTGGGCTGAAGCTTTCTTT
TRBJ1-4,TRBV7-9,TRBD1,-,CASSLGTANEKLFF,TGTGCCAGCAGCCTAGGGACAGCTAATGAAAAACTGTTTTTT
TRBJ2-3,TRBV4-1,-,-,CASSPTADTQYF,TGCGCCAGCAGTCCTACTGCAGATACGCAGTATTTT
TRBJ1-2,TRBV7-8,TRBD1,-,CASNTDRVLDGGYTF,TGTGCCAGCAACACCGACAGGGTCTTAGATGGAGGCTACACCTTC
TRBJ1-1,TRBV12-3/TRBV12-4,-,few,CATREGRNTEAFF,TGTGCCACTCGGGAGGGACGGAACACTGAAGCTTTCTTT
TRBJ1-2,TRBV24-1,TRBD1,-,CATSDSGGQGNYGYTF,TGTGCCACCAGTGATTCAGGGGGACAGGGGAACTATGGCTACACCTTC
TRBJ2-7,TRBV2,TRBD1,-,CASSEASWTGGIYEQYF,TGTGCCAGCAGTGAAGCATCTTGGACAGGGGGAATCTACGAGCAGTACTTC